The rows below give T cell receptor beta chains drawn from one sample of a study of Ad26.COV2.S vaccination and SARS-CoV-2 variants. Repertoires were generated with immunoSEQ multiplex PCR, while TCRdb's copy carries only in-frame clones and drops some. The table includes about 320,000 clones, just over 85% detected once. Sequencing used peripheral blood, obtained in a trial of Ad26.COV2.S vaccine versus placebo. Every receptor here comes from a person aged 18-60 years who received the Ad26.COV2.S COVID-19 vaccine or a placebo. Each CDR3 is given with its conserved first and last residue. The D gene is left open where the match is weak. Clone size is given for some rows only: seen once, a few or many times, or a class if the clone is expanded.

v_gene	abundance	j_gene	len	d_gene	CDR3nt	CDR3aa
TRBV7-8	once	TRBJ2-6	16	-	TGTGCCAGCAGCGCCGGACCATACTCTGGGGCCAACGTCCTGACTTTC	CASSAGPYSGANVLTF
TRBV24-1	-	TRBJ2-1	15	-	TGTGCCACCAGTCCTGGGCGGGTTGGCTACAATGAGCAGTTCTTC	CATSPGRVGYNEQFF
TRBV4-3	-	TRBJ1-3	18	-	TGCGCCAGCAGCCAAGATTTCACAGGAGCCCCCTCTGGAAACACCATATATTTT	CASSQDFTGAPSGNTIYF
TRBV7-8	-	TRBJ1-1	13	-	TGTGCCAGCAGCTTCGGGGGGAACACTGAAGCTTTCTTT	CASSFGGNTEAFF
TRBV2	-	TRBJ2-1	15	TRBD2	TGTGCCAGCAGCCAACTAGCGGGGGCCATCAATGAGCAGTTCTTC	CASSQLAGAINEQFF
TRBV5-1	once	TRBJ2-7	13	-	TGCGCCAGCAGCCTCGGTACGGGCTCGGAGCAGTACTTC	CASSLGTGSEQYF
TRBV30	-	TRBJ1-2	15	TRBD1	TGTGCCTGGGCCGTTAGAGGGGGCTATAACTATGGCTACACCTTC	CAWAVRGGYNYGYTF
TRBV6-2/TRBV6-3	-	TRBJ2-7	16	TRBD2	TGTGCCAGCAGTACCCCCGGGACTAGCGTGGCCTACGAGCAGTACTTC	CASSTPGTSVAYEQYF
TRBV18	-	TRBJ2-2	15	TRBD1	TGTGCCAGCTCCACAACAGGGGCGAACACCGGGGAGCTGTTTTTT	CASSTTGANTGELFF
TRBV29-1	-	TRBJ1-4	10	-	TGCAGCGTTGAAGCTGAAAAACTGTTTTTT	CSVEAEKLFF
TRBV5-1	-	TRBJ1-2	14	TRBD1	TGCGCCAGCAGCTTGGCCGGGACAGGGCAGGGCTACACCTTC	CASSLAGTGQGYTF
TRBV6-2/TRBV6-3	-	TRBJ1-5	16	-	TGTGCCAGCAGTTACTCCAGGGTACGGAGCAATCAGCCCCAGCATTTT	CASSYSRVRSNQPQHF
TRBV5-1	few	TRBJ2-1	17	TRBD2	TGCGCCAGCAGCTTGGACACTAGCGGTAGCTCCTACAATGAGCAGTTCTTC	CASSLDTSGSSYNEQFF
TRBV5-4	-	TRBJ1-4	16	-	TGTGCCAGCAGCTGGGGGGGGGTCCGGATCGATGAAAAACTGTTTTTT	CASSWGGVRIDEKLFF
TRBV4-2	-	TRBJ2-7	16	-	TGTGCCAGCAGCCAAGCAGTGAGGGGAACAACCTACGAGCAGTACTTC	CASSQAVRGTTYEQYF
TRBV19	-	TRBJ2-1	18	-	TGTGCCAGTAGTATAGATCTATGGGAGGGGGATCGTTACAATGAGCAGTTCTTC	CASSIDLWEGDRYNEQFF
TRBV18	-	TRBJ2-3	14	-	TGTGCCAGCTCCCCTTCCGGGCCAGGAGATACGCAGTATTTT	CASSPSGPGDTQYF
TRBV25-1	-	TRBJ2-2	16	TRBD1	TGTGCCAGCAGTGATCCCCGACAGGGTAACACCGGGGAGCTGTTTTTT	CASSDPRQGNTGELFF